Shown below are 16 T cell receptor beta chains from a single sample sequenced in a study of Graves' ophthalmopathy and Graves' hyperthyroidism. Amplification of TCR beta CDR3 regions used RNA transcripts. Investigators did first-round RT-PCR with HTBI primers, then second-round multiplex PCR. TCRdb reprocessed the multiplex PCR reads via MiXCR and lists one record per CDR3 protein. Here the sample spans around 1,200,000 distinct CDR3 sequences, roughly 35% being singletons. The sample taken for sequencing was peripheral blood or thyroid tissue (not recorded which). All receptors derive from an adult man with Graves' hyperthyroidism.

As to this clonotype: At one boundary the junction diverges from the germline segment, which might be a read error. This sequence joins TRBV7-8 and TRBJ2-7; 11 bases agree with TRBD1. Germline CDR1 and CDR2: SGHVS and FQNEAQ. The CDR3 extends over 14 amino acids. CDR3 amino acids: CTSRLDRGRGEQYF. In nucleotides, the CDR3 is TGTACCAGCAGGCTGGACAGGGGGCGCGGTGAGCAGTACTTC.

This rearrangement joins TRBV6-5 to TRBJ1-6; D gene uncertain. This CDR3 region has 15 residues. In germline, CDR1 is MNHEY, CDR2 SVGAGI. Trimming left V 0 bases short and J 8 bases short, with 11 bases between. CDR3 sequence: CASSYSAGIDSPLHF. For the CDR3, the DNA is TGTGCCAGCAGTTACTCGGCCGGGATTGATTCACCCCTCCACTTT.

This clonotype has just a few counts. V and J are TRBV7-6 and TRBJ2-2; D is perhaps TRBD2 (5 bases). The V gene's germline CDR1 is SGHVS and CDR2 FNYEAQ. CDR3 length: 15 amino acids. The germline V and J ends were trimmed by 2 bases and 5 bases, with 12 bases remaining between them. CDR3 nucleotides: TGTGCCAGCAGCTTACGGACTGCTCAAACCGGGGAGCTGTTTTTT. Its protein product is CASSLRTAQTGELFF. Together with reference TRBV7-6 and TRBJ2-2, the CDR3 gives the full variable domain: GAGVSQSPRYKVTKRGQDVALRCDPISGHVSLYWYRQALGQGPEFLTYFNYEAQQDKSGLPNDRFSAERPEGSISTLTIQRTEQRDSAMYRCASSLRTAQTGELFFGEGSRLTVL.

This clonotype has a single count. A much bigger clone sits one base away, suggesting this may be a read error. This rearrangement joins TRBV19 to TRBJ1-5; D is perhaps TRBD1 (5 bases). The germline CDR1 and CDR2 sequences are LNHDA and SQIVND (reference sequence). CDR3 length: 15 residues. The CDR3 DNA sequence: TGTGCCAGTGGTATCCAGGGCTTTAGCAATCAGCCCCAGCATTTT. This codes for CASGIQGFSNQPQHF.

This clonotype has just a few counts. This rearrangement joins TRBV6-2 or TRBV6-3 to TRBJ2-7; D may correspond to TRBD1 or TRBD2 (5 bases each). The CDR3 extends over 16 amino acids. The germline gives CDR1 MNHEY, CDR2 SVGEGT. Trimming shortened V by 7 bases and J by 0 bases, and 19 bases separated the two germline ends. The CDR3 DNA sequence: TGTGCCAGCAACTGGAAACCGGGACGGAGCTCCTACGAGCAGTACTTC. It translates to CASNWKPGRSSYEQYF.

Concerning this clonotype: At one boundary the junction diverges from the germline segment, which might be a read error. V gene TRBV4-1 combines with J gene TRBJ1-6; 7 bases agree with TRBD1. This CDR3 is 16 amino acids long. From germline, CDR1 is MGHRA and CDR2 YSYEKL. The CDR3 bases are TGTGCCAGCAGCCCTGGGACAGACTCCTATAATTCACCCCTCCACTTT. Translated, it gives CASSPGTDSYNSPLHF.

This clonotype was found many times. The CDR3 sequence is CASSARTGEETQYF. Written as DNA, the CDR3 is TGTGCCAGCAGCGCCAGGACAGGGGAGGAGACCCAGTACTTC. This chain connects TRBV9 to TRBJ2-5, with 9 bases that match TRBD1. Per germline, CDR1 SGDLS and CDR2 YYNGEE. Trimming removed 3 bases from V and 5 bases from J; junction bases left unmatched: 5. CDR3 length equals 14 residues.

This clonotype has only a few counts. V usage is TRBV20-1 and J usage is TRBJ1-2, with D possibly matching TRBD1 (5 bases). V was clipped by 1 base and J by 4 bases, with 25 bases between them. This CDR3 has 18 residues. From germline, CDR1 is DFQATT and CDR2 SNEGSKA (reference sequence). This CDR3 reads CSARGGPRHRGGFYGYTF. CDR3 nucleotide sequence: TGCAGTGCTAGAGGGGGCCCCCGACATCGGGGAGGCTTCTATGGCTACACCTTC.

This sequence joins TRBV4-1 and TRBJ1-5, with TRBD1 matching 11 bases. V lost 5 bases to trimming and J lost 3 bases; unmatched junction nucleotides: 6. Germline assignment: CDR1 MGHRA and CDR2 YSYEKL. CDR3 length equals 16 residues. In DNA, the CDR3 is TGCGCCAGCAGCTACTCGGGACAGGGGGACAATCAGCCCCAGCATTTT. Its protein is CASSYSGQGDNQPQHF.

The CDR3: CASKQGGTETQYF. The CDR3 DNA follows: TGCGCCAGCAAGCAGGGGGGTACAGAGACCCAGTACTTC. This chain connects TRBV5-1 to TRBJ2-5, with D tentatively TRBD1 (7 bases). Germline CDR1 is SGHRS and CDR2 is YFSETQ. The ends were cut back, 6 bases at V and 4 bases at J, with 13 bases in the middle. The CDR3 contains 13 residues.

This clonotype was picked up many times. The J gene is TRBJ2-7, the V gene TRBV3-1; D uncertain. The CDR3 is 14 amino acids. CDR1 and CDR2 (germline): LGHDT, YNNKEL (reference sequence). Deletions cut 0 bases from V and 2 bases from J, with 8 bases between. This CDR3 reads CASSQDPKAYEQYF. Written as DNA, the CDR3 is TGTGCCAGCAGCCAAGATCCCAAGGCCTACGAGCAGTACTTC.

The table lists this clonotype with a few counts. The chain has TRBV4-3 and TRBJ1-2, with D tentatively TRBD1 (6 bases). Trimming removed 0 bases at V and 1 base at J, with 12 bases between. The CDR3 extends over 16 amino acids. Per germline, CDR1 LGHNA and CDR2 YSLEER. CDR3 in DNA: TGCGCCAGCAGCCAAGATACGGGACATATTAACTATGGCTACACCTTC. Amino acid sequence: CASSQDTGHINYGYTF.

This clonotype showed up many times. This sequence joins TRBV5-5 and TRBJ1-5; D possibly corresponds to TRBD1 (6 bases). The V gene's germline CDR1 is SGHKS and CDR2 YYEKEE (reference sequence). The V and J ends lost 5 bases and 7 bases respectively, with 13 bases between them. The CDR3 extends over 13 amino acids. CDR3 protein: CASSPDSMQPQHF. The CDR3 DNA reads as TGTGCCAGCAGTCCGGACAGTATGCAGCCCCAGCATTTT.

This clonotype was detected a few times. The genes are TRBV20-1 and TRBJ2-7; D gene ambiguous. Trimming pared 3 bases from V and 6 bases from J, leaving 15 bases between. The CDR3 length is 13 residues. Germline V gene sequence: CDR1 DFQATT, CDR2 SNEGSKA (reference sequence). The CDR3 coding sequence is TGCAGTGCTAGGGGATTTTTCCTAGGCGAGCAGTACTTC. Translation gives CSARGFFLGEQYF.

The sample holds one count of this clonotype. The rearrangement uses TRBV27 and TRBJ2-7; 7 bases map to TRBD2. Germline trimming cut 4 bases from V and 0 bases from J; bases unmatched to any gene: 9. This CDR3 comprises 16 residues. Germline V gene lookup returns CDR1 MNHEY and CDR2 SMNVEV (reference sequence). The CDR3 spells CASSSSSGMLSYEQYF. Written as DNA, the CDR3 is TGTGCCAGCAGTTCCTCCAGCGGGATGCTCTCCTACGAGCAGTACTTC.

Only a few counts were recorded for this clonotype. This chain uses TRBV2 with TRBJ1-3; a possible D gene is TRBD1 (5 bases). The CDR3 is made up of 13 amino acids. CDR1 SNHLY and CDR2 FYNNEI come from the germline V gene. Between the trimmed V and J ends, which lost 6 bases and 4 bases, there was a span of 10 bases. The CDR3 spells CASRTDIGNTIYF. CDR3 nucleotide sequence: TGTGCCAGCAGGACGGACATAGGAAACACCATATATTTT.